A selection of T cell receptor beta chains follows, all from one sample in a study of blood T cell repertoires in COVID-19. Clones were read by immunoSEQ multiplex PCR, and TCRdb kept only the in-frame ones, dropping some. The sample has about 150,000 clones, about 80% seen once. The specimen was peripheral blood. Receptor source: a man aged 65 to 79 with acute or convalescent COVID-19. The CDR3 runs from the conserved cysteine through the conserved F or W.

>TRBJ1-2|TRBV6-5
CASSYSQEDYGYTF
>TRBJ2-1|TRBV4-1
CASSQLGLAGGRFYAEQFF
>TRBJ1-1|TRBV11-2
CASQQGMNTEAFF
>TRBJ1-1|TRBV5-6
CASSWAGTEAFF
>TRBJ1-5|TRBV28
CASRLPTGTPNQPQHF
>TRBJ2-6|TRBV5-8
CASSTGKGTGANVLTF
>TRBJ2-7|TRBV7-6
CASSLKGQGNYEQYF
>TRBJ2-3|TRBV7-3
CASSLNGGSGTDTQYF
>TRBJ2-1|TRBV15
CSSSVGTEIYNEQFF
>TRBJ1-5|TRBV12-3/TRBV12-4
CASSFDGYQPQHF
>TRBJ1-4|TRBV7-9
CASSLFEGSEKLFF
>TRBJ1-6|TRBV6-5
CASSWRRENSPLHF
>TRBJ2-3|TRBV7-9
CASAAAQGGKKQYF
>TRBJ2-2|TRBV7-2
CASSLSIGLALNAGELFF
>TRBJ1-4|TRBV18
CASSPATLSTNEKLFF
>TRBJ1-2|TRBV5-1
CASSQEDGRGYTF
>TRBJ1-2|TRBV9
CASSVDGHYGYTF
>TRBJ2-7|TRBV10-3
CAISEAGGVAGYEQYF
>TRBJ1-2|TRBV24-1
CATSDLNEYTF
>TRBJ1-5|TRBV7-8
CASSFQFEQPQHF
>TRBJ1-2|TRBV2
CASSAPGYTF
>TRBJ2-5|TRBV7-3
CASSLGRQETQYF
>TRBJ2-5|TRBV18
CASSPPYQDRDETQYF
>TRBJ2-3|TRBV6-5
CASSPTGFDTQYF
>TRBJ1-5|TRBV19
CALEPGNYSNQPQHF
>TRBJ1-2|TRBV28
CASWGGLPINYGYTF
>TRBJ2-6|TRBV27
CASSFRGTALSGANVLTF
>TRBJ1-5|TRBV19
CASRSGTPPQHF
>TRBJ2-5|TRBV18
CASSRQYQETQYF
>TRBJ2-7|TRBV6-2/TRBV6-3
CASSYSTARGPRTYEQYF
>TRBJ2-1|TRBV5-1
CASSLLPGQGNEQFF
>TRBJ2-6|TRBV5-4
CASSIPTGAYSGANVLTF
>TRBJ2-1|TRBV19
CASSQTRASSYNEQFF
>TRBJ1-6|TRBV7-2
CASSSYRDSPLHF
>TRBJ1-5|TRBV28
CASSFDRRNQPQHF
>TRBJ1-5|TRBV7-8
CASSLSQGLNQPQHF
>TRBJ2-7|TRBV18
CASSPTTAYEQYF
>TRBJ2-1|TRBV5-8
CASSPRGYSGGPFF
>TRBJ1-6|TRBV2
CASSVSSQGRDSPLHF
>TRBJ2-7|TRBV5-1
CASSPSPAGDWSYEQYF
>TRBJ2-1|TRBV18
CASSPRRLAGTYNEQFF
>TRBJ1-4|TRBV19
CASAGQGPAPVGKLFF
>TRBJ1-5|TRBV12-3/TRBV12-4
CASSLRDNQPQHF
>TRBJ2-2|TRBV3-1/TRBV3-2
CASSQEVSSGGTGELFF
>TRBJ1-5|TRBV28
CASSLSQGGNQPQHF
>TRBJ2-7|TRBV14
CASSQAISGGAQTYEQYF
>TRBJ1-4|TRBV3-1/TRBV3-2
CASSTLEKLFF